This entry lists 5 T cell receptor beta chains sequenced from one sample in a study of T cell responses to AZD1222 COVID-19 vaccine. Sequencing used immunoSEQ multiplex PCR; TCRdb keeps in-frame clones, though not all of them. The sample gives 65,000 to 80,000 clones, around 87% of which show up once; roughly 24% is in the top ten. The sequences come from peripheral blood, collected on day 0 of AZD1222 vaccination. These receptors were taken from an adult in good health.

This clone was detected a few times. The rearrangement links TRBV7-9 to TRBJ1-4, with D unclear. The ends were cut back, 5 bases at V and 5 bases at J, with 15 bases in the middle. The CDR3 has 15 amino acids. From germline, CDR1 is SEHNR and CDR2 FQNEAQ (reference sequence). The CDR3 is CASSPVGVVNEKLFF. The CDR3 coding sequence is TGTGCCAGCAGCCCGGTCGGAGTGGTAAATGAAAAACTGTTTTTT.

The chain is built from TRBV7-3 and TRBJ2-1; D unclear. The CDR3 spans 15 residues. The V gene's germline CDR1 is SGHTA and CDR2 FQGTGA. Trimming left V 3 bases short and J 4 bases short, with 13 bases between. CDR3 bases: TGTGCCAGCAGCTTGGATTCCCTGGGGTACAATGAGCAGTTCTTC. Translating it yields CASSLDSLGYNEQFF.

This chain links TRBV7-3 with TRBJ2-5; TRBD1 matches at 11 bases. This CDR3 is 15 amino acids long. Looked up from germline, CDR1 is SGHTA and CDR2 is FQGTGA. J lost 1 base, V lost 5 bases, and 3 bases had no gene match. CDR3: CASSRDRGTQETQYF. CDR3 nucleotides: TGTGCCAGCAGCCGGGACAGGGGGACCCAAGAGACCCAGTACTTC.

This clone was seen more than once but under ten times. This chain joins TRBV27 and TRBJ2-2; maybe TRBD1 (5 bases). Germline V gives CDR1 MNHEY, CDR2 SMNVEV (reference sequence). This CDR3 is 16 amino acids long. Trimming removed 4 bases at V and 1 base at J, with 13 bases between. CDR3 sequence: CASSSQGPGNTGELFF. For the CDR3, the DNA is TGTGCCAGCAGTTCCCAGGGTCCGGGGAACACCGGGGAGCTGTTTTTT.

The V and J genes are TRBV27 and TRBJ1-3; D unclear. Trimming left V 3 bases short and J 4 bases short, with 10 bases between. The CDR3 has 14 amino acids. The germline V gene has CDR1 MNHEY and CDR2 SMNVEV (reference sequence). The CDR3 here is CASSLYGDGNTIYF. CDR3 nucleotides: TGTGCCAGCAGTTTGTACGGCGACGGAAACACCATATATTTT.